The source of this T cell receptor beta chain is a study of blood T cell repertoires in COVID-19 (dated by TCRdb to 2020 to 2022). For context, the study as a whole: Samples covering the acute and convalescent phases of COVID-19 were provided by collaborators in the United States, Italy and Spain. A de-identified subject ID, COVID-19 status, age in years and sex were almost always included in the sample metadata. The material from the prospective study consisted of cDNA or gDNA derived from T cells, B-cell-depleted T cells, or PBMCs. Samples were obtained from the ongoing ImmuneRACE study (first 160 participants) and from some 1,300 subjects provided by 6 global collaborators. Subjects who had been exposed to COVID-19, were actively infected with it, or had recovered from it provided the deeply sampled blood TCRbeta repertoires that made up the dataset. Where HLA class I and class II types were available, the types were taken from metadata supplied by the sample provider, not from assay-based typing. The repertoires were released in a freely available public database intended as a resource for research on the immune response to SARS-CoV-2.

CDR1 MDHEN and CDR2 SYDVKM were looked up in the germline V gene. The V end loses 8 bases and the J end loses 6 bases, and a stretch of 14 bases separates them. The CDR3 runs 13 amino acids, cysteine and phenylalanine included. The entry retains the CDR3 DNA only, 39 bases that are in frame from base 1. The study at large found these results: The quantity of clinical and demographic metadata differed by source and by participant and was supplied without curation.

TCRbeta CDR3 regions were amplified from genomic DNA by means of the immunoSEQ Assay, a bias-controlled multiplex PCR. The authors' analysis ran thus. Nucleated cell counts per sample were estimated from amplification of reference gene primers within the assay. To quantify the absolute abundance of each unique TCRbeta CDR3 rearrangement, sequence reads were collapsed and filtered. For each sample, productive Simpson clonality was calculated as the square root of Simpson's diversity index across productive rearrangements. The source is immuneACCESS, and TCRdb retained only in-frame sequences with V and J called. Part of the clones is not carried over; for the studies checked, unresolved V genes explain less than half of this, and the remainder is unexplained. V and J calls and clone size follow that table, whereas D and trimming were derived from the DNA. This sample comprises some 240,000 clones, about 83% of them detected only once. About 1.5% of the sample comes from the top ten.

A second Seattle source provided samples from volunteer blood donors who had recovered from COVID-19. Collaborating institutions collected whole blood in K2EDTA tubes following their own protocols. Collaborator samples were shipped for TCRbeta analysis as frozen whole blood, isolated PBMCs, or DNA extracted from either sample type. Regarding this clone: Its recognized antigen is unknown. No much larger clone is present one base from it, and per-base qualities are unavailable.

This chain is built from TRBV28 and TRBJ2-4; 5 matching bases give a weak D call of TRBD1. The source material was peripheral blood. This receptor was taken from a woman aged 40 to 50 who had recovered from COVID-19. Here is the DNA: TGTGCCAGCGGGCAGGGTTCCCCAAACATTCAGTACTTC. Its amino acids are CASGQGSPNIQYF.